This T cell receptor (beta chain) was captured by sequencing in a study of T cell responses to AZD1222 COVID-19 vaccine. This clone came up once. Method: immunoSEQ multiplex PCR; TCRdb's copy keeps in-frame clones and lacks some. The sample includes more than 150,000 clones, about 90% of them seen just once. V was shortened by 3 bases and J by 5 bases, with 13 bases between the two germline ends. Germline V gene lookup returns CDR1 SGHAT and CDR2 FQNNGV. The CDR3 has 15 amino acids. The sample consisted of peripheral blood, taken 28 days after the second AZD1222 dose. The sequence was collected from an adult who received the AZD1222 COVID-19 vaccine. The chain is built from TRBV11-2 and TRBJ2-2; D ambiguous. The CDR3 protein is CASSLSQEGTGELFF. DNA for the CDR3: TGTGCCAGCAGCTTGAGCCAGGAAGGGACCGGGGAGCTGTTTTTT.